This T cell receptor beta chain is drawn from a study of shared clonotypes between healthy human individuals. The CDR3 totals 14 residues. Unmatched junction bases numbered 7, after V lost 4 bases and J lost 5 bases. The germline V gene has CDR1 SQVTM and CDR2 ANQGSEA. Sequencing was performed with immunoSEQ multiplex PCR; in TCRdb, only in-frame clones are kept and a portion is missing. The sample has about 600,000 clones, about 96% seen once. Sequencing was carried out using naive CD4+ T cells sorted from blood. Stated subset: CD45RA+ positively selected. The chain employs TRBV29-1 and TRBJ2-7, with 11 bases aligning to TRBD1. The origin of this receptor is a woman aged 30 to 39 in good health. In DNA form, the CDR3 reads TGCAGCGTTGTAGGACAGGGGGCGAAGCACGAGCAGTACTTC. It encodes CSVVGQGAKHEQYF.